A single sample gave rise to the 4 T cell receptor beta chains below, sequenced in a study of T cells after yellow fever vaccination (dated by TCRdb to the late 2010s). Library generation was performed with 5' RACE. This sample was sequenced with an Illumina HiSeq 2500. TCRdb applied fastp at Q25 and MiXCR to the public reads, then kept only in-frame beta chains. Each CDR3 protein appears once, grouped with its most common genes and DNA. The sample data list 200,000 to 250,000 distinct CDR3 sequences, and less than 9% of these were observed just once. The top ten hold 0.65% to 0.9% of the sample. Taken with the paper, the label for treatment or condition translates to: live attenuated yellow fever vaccine strain. Sequenced material: CD4+ T cells sorted from PBMCs, taken 15 days after the yellow fever booster vaccination. All receptors derive from a man aged 25 to 45 who received the YFV17D yellow fever vaccine.

This clonotype was seen more than once but under ten times. The rearrangement links TRBV7-2 to TRBJ2-2; D perhaps matches TRBD1 (6 bases). The CDR3 sequence is 14 residues long. The germline V gene has CDR1 SGHTA and CDR2 FQGNSA. Trimming stripped 2 bases from V and 7 bases from J, with 11 bases between. This chain's CDR3 is CASSLQGTGGELFF. The CDR3 bases are TGTGCCAGCAGCTTACAGGGGACCGGCGGGGAGCTGTTTTTT.

This clonotype was observed at least ten times. The rearrangement joins TRBV12-3 or TRBV12-4 to TRBJ2-1, with 9 bases that match TRBD2. V dropped 5 bases and J dropped 10; count of bases not matched to a gene: 9. The CDR3 spans 14 residues. The DNA of the CDR3 is TGTGCCAGCAGTGAGGCGGGAGGGCAAATCGAGCAGTTCTTC. Its protein is CASSEAGGQIEQFF.

Many counts were recorded for this clonotype. This chain joins TRBV14 and TRBJ1-2; possible D gene TRBD1, 6 bases. Trimming stripped 1 base from V and 4 bases from J, with 10 bases between. CDR3 size: 14 residues. Germline loops: CDR1 SGHDN, CDR2 FVKESK. The chain's CDR3 is CASSQAPGAYGYTF. Written as DNA, the CDR3 is TGTGCCAGCAGCCAAGCGCCAGGGGCCTATGGCTACACCTTC.

The sample holds a few counts of this clonotype. The rearrangement uses TRBV20-1 and TRBJ1-2; 7 bases are a match to TRBD1. V lost 3 bases and J lost 8; bases outside the gene matches: 15. This CDR3 region has 15 residues. The germline V gene encodes CDR1 DFQATT and CDR2 SNEGSKA (reference sequence). In DNA form, the CDR3 reads TGCAGTGCTAGTTCCCGGGACAGCCGTCCGCAAGGCTACACCTTC. As protein: CSASSRDSRPQGYTF.